These T cell receptor beta chains were read from a single sample in a study of blood T cell repertoires in COVID-19. Clones were read by immunoSEQ multiplex PCR, and TCRdb kept only the in-frame ones, dropping some. This sample yields around 160,000 clones, of which over 75% are seen a single time; approximately 9.9% belongs to the top ten. Sequencing was done on a sample of peripheral blood. The receptors shown here come from a man between 60 and 70 years old with active or convalescent COVID-19. CDR3s include the opening cysteine and the closing phenylalanine or tryptophan. D genes are given only for firm matches. Some rows have no size entry. The others give once, few or many, or a class for an expanded clone.

clone size	D gene	V gene	J gene	CDR3 DNA	CDR3 protein
NA	TRBD2	TRBV7-9	TRBJ2-7	TGTGCCAGCAGCTTTGGAAGCGGGGCTTACGAGCAGTACTTC	CASSFGSGAYEQYF
NA	NA	TRBV15	TRBJ2-2	TGTGCCACCAGCAGGGACAGCGGGGTTGGGGAGCTGTTTTTT	CATSRDSGVGELFF
NA	NA	TRBV5-5	TRBJ2-1	TGTGCCAGCAGCTTGGATCAGGGTTCCTACAATGAGCAGTTCTTC	CASSLDQGSYNEQFF
once	NA	TRBV27	TRBJ2-7	TGTGCCAGCAGTTTAGTGGCGGGCAAAGGGGGCTACGAGCAGTACTTC	CASSLVAGKGGYEQYF
NA	TRBD2	TRBV5-6	TRBJ2-1	TGTGCCAGCAGCTTGGACCTGGGACTAGCGGGAGAACAGTTCTTC	CASSLDLGLAGEQFF
NA	TRBD2	TRBV11-3	TRBJ2-2	TGTGCCAGCAGCTTAGATCTTGGTAGCGGGAGAGCCGGGGAGCTGTTTTTT	CASSLDLGSGRAGELFF
NA	TRBD1	TRBV5-1	TRBJ1-4	TGCGCCAGCAGCTTGGGACAGGGAATGTTTGAAAAACTGTTTTTT	CASSLGQGMFEKLFF
many	NA	TRBV6-5	TRBJ1-1	TGTGCCAGCAGTTGGAGCACAGGGACAGCTTTCTTT	CASSWSTGTAFF
NA	TRBD1	TRBV10-2	TRBJ2-7	TGCGCCAGCAGGACAGGGAAAACTCCCTACGAGCAGTACTTC	CASRTGKTPYEQYF
many	NA	TRBV24-1	TRBJ2-7	TGTGCCACCAGTGGAGGCGGTTACGAGCAGTACTTC	CATSGGGYEQYF
NA	NA	TRBV3-1/TRBV3-2	TRBJ1-2	TGTGCCAGCAGCCAAGAACTCGGCTATGGCTACACCTTC	CASSQELGYGYTF
NA	TRBD1	TRBV7-7	TRBJ2-2	TGTGCTAGCAGCTTATCCGGGACAGGGATGACCGGGGAGCTGTTTTTT	CASSLSGTGMTGELFF
NA	TRBD1	TRBV10-3	TRBJ1-1	TGTGCCATCAGTGAGTCGACAGGGAACGCTGAAGCTTTCTTT	CAISESTGNAEAFF
NA	NA	TRBV5-5	TRBJ1-4	TGTGCCAGCATGAGGGGGAGCGGCCTTAATGAAAAACTGTTTTTT	CASMRGSGLNEKLFF
NA	NA	TRBV19	TRBJ2-5	TGTGCCACCAACTCTCGGGGGGCAAGGGAGACCCAGTACTTC	CATNSRGARETQYF
NA	NA	TRBV5-1	TRBJ2-7	TGCGCCAGCAGCTTGGAGACAGATTCCTACGAGCAGTACTTC	CASSLETDSYEQYF
NA	TRBD2	TRBV6-2/TRBV6-3	TRBJ2-1	TGTGCCAGCAGTCACCGGGGGGGTGAGCAGTTCTTC	CASSHRGGEQFF
NA	NA	TRBV19	TRBJ2-1	TGTGCCAAAACCTACCCTCCGGGACTGAGCTCCTACAATGAGCAGTTCTTC	CAKTYPPGLSSYNEQFF
NA	NA	TRBV7-2	TRBJ2-5	TGTGCCAGCAGCCCCAGGGGCAGGGCCCAAGAGACCCAGTACTTC	CASSPRGRAQETQYF
once	TRBD1	TRBV7-2	TRBJ1-2	TGTGCCAGCAGCTCCCCGGGACAGGGTGCTTATAGCTATGGCTACACCTTC	CASSSPGQGAYSYGYTF
many	TRBD2	TRBV7-2	TRBJ2-7	TGTGCCAGCAGCTCGGGAGGGCCTGGGGACGAGCAGTACTTC	CASSSGGPGDEQYF
NA	NA	TRBV19	TRBJ1-6	TGTGCCAGTAGTATTGTGGGCAATAATTCACCCCTCCACTTT	CASSIVGNNSPLHF
NA	TRBD2	TRBV3-1/TRBV3-2	TRBJ2-3	TGTGCCAGCAGCCCGCGGGGGGGCCTGACAGATACGCAGTATTTT	CASSPRGGLTDTQYF
NA	NA	TRBV7-9	TRBJ2-5	TGTGCCAGCAGCTACGGTAATCAAGAGACCCAGTACTTC	CASSYGNQETQYF
NA	TRBD1	TRBV14	TRBJ2-5	TGTGCCAGCAGCCAAGCAAGCGACAGGGTTTCGGAGACCCAGTACTTC	CASSQASDRVSETQYF
NA	TRBD2	TRBV7-2	TRBJ2-1	TGTGCCAGCAGCTTAGGGGGTAGCGGGACCATCTACAATGAGCAGTTCTTC	CASSLGGSGTIYNEQFF
once	TRBD2	TRBV28	TRBJ2-1	TGTGCCAGCAGAAACGGACTAGCGGGCTGGGGTGAGCAGTTCTTC	CASRNGLAGWGEQFF
few	TRBD1	TRBV29-1	TRBJ1-3	TGCAGCGTGCGGGACAGACGGGGGGGAAACACCATATATTTT	CSVRDRRGGNTIYF
once	NA	TRBV3-1/TRBV3-2	TRBJ2-3	TGTGCCAGCAGAGGCGGAGGAGACACAGATACGCAGTATTTT	CASRGGGDTDTQYF
NA	TRBD1	TRBV18	TRBJ2-1	TGTGCCAGCTCACCAGGTGACAGGGGCAATGAGCAGTTCTTC	CASSPGDRGNEQFF
NA	NA	TRBV6-5	TRBJ1-5	TGTGCCAGCAGCATCGGACAGAGTAGCAATCAGCCCCAGCATTTT	CASSIGQSSNQPQHF
NA	NA	TRBV7-2	TRBJ1-1	TGTGCCAGCAGCTTAGCAGGGGGTACAATGAACACTGAAGCTTTCTTT	CASSLAGGTMNTEAFF
NA	NA	TRBV10-1	TRBJ1-4	TGCGCCAGCAGTGAGGACAAGGGGTTTCGTGAGGAAAAACTGTTTTTT	CASSEDKGFREEKLFF
NA	NA	TRBV28	TRBJ1-5	TGTGCCAGCAGTTCGCAGAATCAGCCCCAGCATTTT	CASSSQNQPQHF
NA	TRBD2	TRBV28	TRBJ2-7	TGTGCCAGCAGTGGGGGGGTCTACGAGCAGTACTTC	CASSGGVYEQYF